The TCR beta chain described here comes from a study of TIL therapy for anti-PD-1-resistant metastatic lung cancer (dated by TCRdb to the early 2020s). Regarding the research as a whole: Enrolled patients had a median age of around 58 years (range 38-75) and a median tumor PD-L1 proportion score of under 7%. The cohort was predominantly lung adenocarcinoma, with several EGFR-mutant and two ALK-rearranged tumors, and half of patients were current or former smokers. Across the cohort, whole-exome sequencing showed a median non-synonymous tumor mutation burden of roughly 1.5 mutations per megabase. T cell receptor beta sequencing of tumor and peripheral blood served to follow clonotypes across the tumor, the expanded TIL product, and serial blood samples. Broader findings and caveats from the paper: TIL culture showed high clonal turnover, with many enriched product clones undetected in the baseline tumor, suggesting clonal contraction rather than faithful expansion. Generalizability was limited because the cohort was highly selected, with more treatment-naive, never-smoker and oncogene-addicted patients included than is typical. Compared with baseline intratumoral T cells, expanded TIL cultures were more clonal and less diverse (median clonality roughly 6% vs 31%, p < 0.0001). The study protocol defined all tumor marker inferences as exploratory.

This clone was detected once. Its antigen specificity is not known. Within one base of it there is no much larger clone, and no base qualities were kept. TCR beta CDR3 regions were amplified from genomic DNA by bias-controlled multiplex PCR with the immunoSEQ v3 hsTCRB kit. An Illumina NextSeq 500 was used to sequence the TCR libraries, reaching around 1.8 million read pairs at survey level or roughly 5-6.5 million at deep level. In the authors' own workflow: The immunoSEQ Analyzer software assigned V, D and J genes, filtered out non-productive sequences, and reported clonality. Repertoires were compared using productive Simpson clonality and Morisita overlap index of productive TRB rearrangements between infused TIL and blood. The table was pulled from immuneACCESS by TCRdb, which kept in-frame rearrangements only. Such tables lose some clones; where checked, under half of the loss comes from unresolved V genes, and the rest has no known cause. V and J calls and clone size are those listed in that table; D and trimming were worked out from the DNA. The sample table lists about 95,000 clones, about 71% of them with a count of one. About a tenth of the sample goes to the ten largest clones.

The sample's time point label is to be understood as: pre-treatment sample, taken before nivolumab and TIL therapy. Excised metastases, mostly pleural nodules or supraclavicular lymph nodes, were used as baseline tumor samples and were taken from the same resection from which TIL were grown. Before any PD-1/PD-L1 blockade was given, tumors were harvested, nivolumab was then administered, and patients who progressed went on to receive lymphodepletion, an infusion of expanded TIL, and IL-2. Adults with stage 4 NSCLC were enrolled in a dual-center phase I trial from late 2017 to early 2020. Samples came from a single-arm, open-label phase I trial of tumor-infiltrating lymphocyte therapy with nivolumab in advanced non-small cell lung cancer. Portions of each resected tumor were snap-frozen in liquid nitrogen and were stored at -80 degrees C. Tumor regions of interest were selected on H&E sections by laser-capture macrodissection, were pulverized into about 15 mg aliquots, and were extracted with Qiagen Allprep kits.

Sequences SGHRS (CDR1) and YFSETQ (CDR2) are obtained from the germline V gene. Taken from cysteine to phenylalanine, the CDR3 has 15 residues. The kept DNA is CDR3 alone, 45 bases in frame from the first base. V and J are trimmed by 0 bases and 8 bases, and the gene matches miss 6 bases of the junction. The chain joins TRBV5-1 to TRBJ2-1; 9 middle bases align to TRBD2. This sample comprised tumor tissue, obtained at baseline. This TCR derives from a person aged 25 to 85 with non-small cell lung cancer. The bases are TGCGCCAGCAGCTTGGGTAGCGGGGGTGCGGATGAGCAGTTCTTC. Its amino acids are CASSLGSGGADEQFF.